The 31 T cell receptor beta chains listed next were all sequenced from one sample in a study of identical twins. Each CDR3 protein is one row after TCRdb ran MiXCR on the 5' RACE reads. This table has about 250,000 distinct CDR3 sequences, about 8.3% appearing once. This sample was shared with a second study, whose subject was yellow fever vaccine responses in identical twins.

Sequenced material: CD8+ T cells sorted from blood. All receptors derive from a young woman in good health.

There are many counts of this clonotype. The genes are TRBV11-2 and TRBJ2-1; 8 positions agree with TRBD2. The ends lost 1 base at V and 7 bases at J; junction bases unmatched: 12. Germline values: CDR1 SGHAT, CDR2 FQNNGV. The CDR3 runs 17 residues. The CDR3 DNA follows: TGTGCCAGCAGCTTAGTAGTAGGGACTAGTGAGGATAATGAGCAGTTCTTC. It is translated as CASSLVVGTSEDNEQFF.

This clonotype was observed a few times. The chain uses TRBV27 and TRBJ2-3; D remains ambiguous. The V gene's germline CDR1 is MNHEY and CDR2 SMNVEV (reference sequence). This CDR3 contains 14 residues. The CDR3 here is CASGSPDRTDTQYF. CDR3 in DNA: TGTGCATCCGGCAGCCCAGATAGGACAGATACGCAGTATTTT.

This clonotype showed up many times. The chain couples TRBV4-1 to TRBJ2-1; unclear D gene. Germline V CDR1 and CDR2: MGHRA, YSYEKL. V was trimmed by 4 bases and J by 10 bases, leaving 8 bases between them. The CDR3 runs 11 residues. As DNA, the CDR3 is TGCGCCAGCAGCCTAAATGAGGAGCAGTTCTTC. It yields the protein CASSLNEEQFF.

The gene calls are TRBV6-2 or TRBV6-3 and TRBJ2-1; 7 nucleotides match TRBD1. Germline V lookup: CDR1 MNHEY, CDR2 SVGEGT. The CDR3 is made up of 17 amino acids. V was clipped by 5 bases and J by 2 bases; unmatched bases: 12. The CDR3 is CASSKGTTGWPYNEQFF. The CDR3 DNA is TGTGCCAGCAGTAAAGGTACGACAGGGTGGCCCTACAATGAGCAGTTCTTC.

This clonotype was observed a few times. The chain is built from TRBV29-1 and TRBJ2-7, with 7 bases matching TRBD1. The CDR3 has 14 amino acids. Trimming cost V 4 bases and J 9 bases; bases outside gene matches: 15. Germline values: CDR1 SQVTM, CDR2 ANQGSEA. CDR3 protein: CSVGRDSPFAGQYF. As DNA, the CDR3 is TGCAGCGTTGGACGGGACAGCCCCTTTGCCGGGCAGTACTTC.

This chain joins TRBV20-1 and TRBJ2-3; no clear D. The CDR3 consists of 13 residues. V lost 5 bases and J 2 bases, leaving 11 bases between the germline ends. Germline V CDR1 and CDR2: DFQATT, SNEGSKA (reference sequence). As DNA, the CDR3 is TGCAGTGCTTTAGTGGTCCTCACAGATACGCAGTATTTT. Translating it yields CSALVVLTDTQYF.

The chain combines TRBV5-1 with TRBJ2-7; D perhaps matches TRBD2 (6 bases). The germline V gene has CDR1 SGHRS and CDR2 YFSETQ. This CDR3 is built from 14 residues. The germline V and J ends were trimmed by 3 bases and 1 base, with 11 bases remaining between them. This chain's CDR3 is CASSWGGVSYEQYF. The CDR3 region has the DNA TGCGCCAGCAGCTGGGGCGGGGTATCCTACGAGCAGTACTTC. The whole variable domain, filled in from reference TRBV5-1 and TRBJ2-7, reads KAGVTQTPRYLIKTRGQQVTLSCSPISGHRSVSWYQQTPGQGLQFLFEYFSETQRNKGNFPGRFSGRQFSNSRSEMNVSTLELGDSALYLCASSWGGVSYEQYFGPGTRLTVT.

This clonotype occurred many times. The J gene is TRBJ1-1, the V gene TRBV29-1; D is ambiguous. The V and J ends lost 7 bases and 0 bases respectively, with 12 bases between them. The CDR3 runs 13 residues. CDR1 is SQVTM and CDR2 is ANQGSEA in the germline V gene. The CDR3 region is CSGLLVLNTEAFF. CDR3 sequence (DNA): TGCAGCGGACTTCTCGTTCTGAACACTGAAGCTTTCTTT.

This clonotype came up a few times. This CDR3 is CASTSSGSYNEQFF. The CDR3 DNA follows: TGTGCCAGTACCAGTAGCGGGAGCTACAATGAGCAGTTCTTC. The rearrangement uses TRBV19 and TRBJ2-1; 9 nucleotides match TRBD2. Germline CDR1 LNHDA, CDR2 SQIVND (reference sequence). This CDR3 comprises 14 residues. Trimming removed 7 bases from V and 3 bases from J; junction bases left unmatched: 4. Complete variable domain (other parts from reference TRBV19 and TRBJ2-1): DGGITQSPKYLFRKEGQNVTLSCEQNLNHDAMYWYRQDPGQGLRLIYYSQIVNDFQKGDIAEGYSVSREKKESFPLTVTSAQKNPTAFYLCASTSSGSYNEQFFGPGTRLTVL.

This clonotype was picked up a small number of times. This chain joins TRBV27 and TRBJ1-5; TRBD1 agrees at 7 bases. This CDR3 is 15 amino acids long. CDR1 and CDR2 (germline): MNHEY, SMNVEV (reference sequence). J lost 3 bases, V lost 5 bases, and 7 bases had no gene match. The CDR3 nucleotides are TGTGCCAGCAGTCTGAAGGACAGGACCAATCAGCCCCAGCATTTT. Protein: CASSLKDRTNQPQHF.

There are many counts of this clonotype. The chain employs TRBV7-8 and TRBJ2-4, with D possibly called TRBD1 or TRBD2 (5 bases each). CDR3 length: 15 residues. V dropped 5 bases and J dropped 6 bases, with 17 bases sitting between them. Per germline, CDR1 SGHVS and CDR2 FQNEAQ. CDR3 sequence (DNA): TGTGCCAGCAGCCCCAGTACGGGGCAGATAAACATTCAGTACTTC. It is translated as CASSPSTGQINIQYF.

CDR3 nucleotide sequence: TGCAGTGCTCCGACCCAAATAAGGGGACAGGCCTACGAGCAGTACTTC. Protein: CSAPTQIRGQAYEQYF. This rearrangement joins TRBV20-1 to TRBJ2-7, with 8 bases aligning to TRBD1. There are 16 residues in the CDR3. V gave up 5 bases and J gave up 2 bases; unmatched junction bases: 14. Germline assignment: CDR1 DFQATT and CDR2 SNEGSKA (reference sequence).

The table lists this clonotype with many counts. The chain recombines TRBV7-2 with TRBJ2-1; 9 positions agree with TRBD2. Looked up from germline, CDR1 is SGHTA and CDR2 is FQGNSA. The CDR3 runs 14 residues. V lost 6 bases, J lost 0 bases, and 0 bases stayed unmatched. The CDR3 DNA reads TGTGCCAGCAGTAGCGGGAGCTCCTACAATGAGCAGTTCTTC. Its protein product is CASSSGSSYNEQFF.

The chain links TRBV6-1 to TRBJ2-7; 7 nucleotides match TRBD1. The CDR3 loop spans 14 amino acids. The V and J ends lost 2 bases and 6 bases, in that order; junction bases with no gene match: 7. Per the germline V gene, CDR1 is MNHNS and CDR2 is SASEGT. The DNA of the CDR3 is TGTGCCAGCAGTGAATTAAAGGGGGCGGGCGAGCAGTACTTC. Amino acids: CASSELKGAGEQYF.

V is TRBV6-2 or TRBV6-3 and J is TRBJ2-1; 8 nucleotides align to TRBD1. This CDR3 contains 15 residues. The V gene's germline CDR1 is MNHEY and CDR2 SVGEGT. The trim removed 6 bases at V and 8 bases at J, leaving 12 bases unmatched. This CDR3 reads CASSPLTGALDEQFF. CDR3 nucleotide sequence: TGTGCCAGCAGCCCCTTGACAGGGGCGTTGGATGAGCAGTTCTTC.

This clonotype showed up just a few times. Its ends do not fully match the called genes, so a read error is possible. The V call is TRBV7-7, the J call TRBJ2-1; 12 positions match TRBD2. The CDR3 length is 17 residues. Germline CDR1 reads SSHAT; CDR2 reads FNYEAQ (reference sequence). The CDR3 region has the DNA TGTGCTAGCAGCTTAGAAGTCGCTAGCGGGGGGGCCACTGAGCAGTTCTTC. This gives the protein CASSLEVASGGATEQFF.

This clonotype was counted only a few times. J is TRBJ2-7 and V is TRBV4-3; 14 nucleotides match TRBD2. The CDR3 sequence is 15 residues long. Germline V gene lookup returns CDR1 LGHNA and CDR2 YSLEER. The V and J ends lost 3 bases and 4 bases, in that order; junction bases with no gene match: 2. The CDR3 coding sequence is TGCGCCAGCAGCCATGGACTAGCGGGAGGTTACGAGCAGTACTTC. Translating it yields CASSHGLAGGYEQYF.

This chain joins TRBV5-6 and TRBJ1-1; weak D call: TRBD1 (6 bases). There are 13 residues in the CDR3. V shed 1 base and J shed 7 bases, with 11 bases lying between them. Germline assignment: CDR1 SGHDT and CDR2 YYEEEE. CDR3 coding DNA: TGTGCCAGCAGCTTGTCAGGGGTTGATGAAGCTTTCTTT. This gives the protein CASSLSGVDEAFF.

This clonotype was detected only a few times. The chain couples TRBV12-5 to TRBJ2-5; D is ambiguous. Between the trimmed V and J ends, which lost 1 base and 2 bases, there was a span of 5 bases. In germline, CDR1 is LGHNT, CDR2 FRNRAP. The CDR3 has 13 residues. CDR3 in amino acids: CASGLGRQETQYF. DNA of the CDR3: TGTGCTAGTGGTTTGGGGAGACAAGAGACCCAGTACTTC. Filled out from reference TRBV12-5 and TRBJ2-5, the complete variable domain reads DARVTQTPRHKVTEMGQEVTMRCQPILGHNTVFWYRQTMMQGLELLAYFRNRAPLDDSGMPKDRFSAEMPDATLATLKIQPSEPRDSAVYFCASGLGRQETQYFGPGTRLLVL.

This chain connects TRBV30 to TRBJ2-7, with D possibly being TRBD1 or TRBD2 (5 bases each). This CDR3 has 14 amino acids. Germline values: CDR1 GTSNPN, CDR2 SVGIG (reference sequence). Trimming removed 1 base from V and 3 bases from J, with 13 bases in between. The CDR3 DNA is TGTGCCTGGAGTGGGGGGATGAGTGACTACGAGCAGTACTTC. Its translation: CAWSGGMSDYEQYF.

Ten or more counts support this clonotype. The gene calls are TRBV20-1 and TRBJ2-1, with TRBD1 as a possible D gene (5 bases). Germline V CDR1 and CDR2: DFQATT, SNEGSKA (reference sequence). This CDR3 is built from 13 residues. The germline V and J ends were trimmed by 3 bases and 0 bases, with 6 bases remaining between them. CDR3 sequence (DNA): TGCAGTGCTAGGGACATCTCCTACAATGAGCAGTTCTTC. Translation gives CSARDISYNEQFF.

This rearrangement joins TRBV6-6 to TRBJ1-2; D unclear. This CDR3 is 13 amino acids long. The V end lost 7 bases, the J end lost 8 bases, and 17 bases lay between the germline ends. The V gene's germline CDR1 is MNHNY and CDR2 SVGAGI (reference sequence). This CDR3 reads CASTEIVDGGYTF. In nucleotides, the CDR3 is TGTGCCAGCACCGAAATTGTCGATGGCGGCTACACCTTC.

This clonotype was observed a handful of times. The rearrangement joins TRBV7-2 to TRBJ2-1; 9 positions agree with TRBD1. Germline lookup yields CDR1 SGHTA and CDR2 FQGNSA. The V gene end was trimmed by 2 bases and the J gene end by 9 bases; junction bases not matched to a gene: 8. The CDR3 is 15 residues long. The CDR3 nucleotides are TGTGCCAGCAGCTTACGTCCTACAGGGGGCTCTGAGCAGTTCTTC. Its protein is CASSLRPTGGSEQFF.

This clonotype came up a few times. The J gene is TRBJ2-5, the V gene TRBV6-2 or TRBV6-3, with D unclear. Germline CDR1 and CDR2: MNHEY and SVGEGT. CDR3 length: 14 residues. V was shortened by 7 bases and J by 4 bases, with 16 bases between the two germline ends. The CDR3 coding sequence is TGTGCCAGCACCCCCAACGGGCGTACAGAGACCCAGTACTTC. Translation: CASTPNGRTETQYF.

V gene TRBV20-1 combines with J gene TRBJ2-5; D perhaps matches TRBD1 (6 bases). The CDR3 loop spans 15 amino acids. V lost 1 base and J 3 bases, leaving 15 bases between the germline ends. Germline V gene sequence: CDR1 DFQATT, CDR2 SNEGSKA (reference sequence). The CDR3 region is CSARVAGAMKETQYF. For the CDR3, the DNA is TGCAGTGCTAGAGTTGCAGGGGCTATGAAAGAGACCCAGTACTTC.

In its sample, this clonotype was seen a few times. CDR3 amino acids: CASSLLGQEYNEQFF. CDR3 DNA sequence: TGTGCCAGCAGTTTATTGGGACAGGAGTACAATGAGCAGTTCTTC. The rearrangement uses TRBV28 and TRBJ2-1; 8 nucleotides agree with TRBD1. J gave up 4 bases and V 1 base, and 3 bases lay outside the gene matches. The germline V gene encodes CDR1 MDHEN and CDR2 SYDVKM. The length of the CDR3 is 15 residues.

V usage is TRBV11-2 and J usage is TRBJ2-5; D remains unclear. V was trimmed by 1 base and J by 5 bases, leaving 11 bases between them. Germline V CDR1 and CDR2: SGHAT, FQNNGV. This CDR3 contains 14 residues. CDR3 amino acids: CASSLAWLGETQYF. The CDR3 nucleotides are TGTGCCAGCAGCTTAGCCTGGCTTGGGGAGACCCAGTACTTC.

This clonotype has just a few counts. This chain links TRBV12-3 or TRBV12-4 with TRBJ2-7, with D unclear. Trimming removed 6 bases at V and 3 bases at J, with 6 bases between. The length of the CDR3 is 11 residues. This CDR3 reads CASRINYEQYF. The CDR3 DNA reads TGTGCCAGCAGGATTAACTACGAGCAGTACTTC.

The chain has TRBV28 and TRBJ2-5; 7 bases map to TRBD2. The CDR3 runs 15 residues. V trimming: 5 bases; J trimming: 5 bases; junction bases outside the gene matches: 11. Germline loops: CDR1 MDHEN, CDR2 SYDVKM. For the CDR3, the DNA is TGTGCCAGCAGTCCTCAGACTAGCCTAGCCGAGACCCAGTACTTC. It is translated as CASSPQTSLAETQYF.

This clonotype has ten or more counts. The CDR3 here is CASSAGSLDTQYF. CDR3 nucleotide sequence: TGTGCCAGCAGCGCCGGGAGCCTAGATACGCAGTATTTT. The chain combines TRBV11-1 with TRBJ2-3; D might be TRBD2 (6 bases). In germline, CDR1 is SGHAT, CDR2 FQDESV (reference sequence). The CDR3 contains 13 residues. V dropped 5 bases and J dropped 5 bases, with 11 bases sitting between them.

This clonotype was recorded many times. V and J are TRBV5-1 and TRBJ2-7; the D gene is possibly TRBD2 (6 bases). From germline, CDR1 is SGHRS and CDR2 YFSETQ. V lost 5 bases and J lost 4, with 16 bases in between. This CDR3 contains 14 residues. The CDR3 is CASRQEGTDYEQYF. The CDR3 DNA sequence: TGCGCCAGCAGACAGGAGGGGACCGATTACGAGCAGTACTTC.